The 10 T cell receptor beta chains below come from one sample, sequenced in a study of T-cell reconstitution after alpha-beta-depleted transplantation in children. It was with unique molecular identifiers that the TCRbeta library was prepared. MiXCR was run by TCRdb on the PCR reads, yielding one entry per CDR3 protein. The sample records hundreds of thousands of distinct CDR3 sequences, about 12% being singletons. The specimen was PBMCs from the stem cell graft donor, collected from the stem cell graft. These receptors all come from a human donor who donated a stem cell graft to a child with combined immunodeficiency.

J is TRBJ2-7 and V is TRBV12-3 or TRBV12-4; 8 bases fit TRBD2. The CDR3 runs to 21 residues. V trimming: 4 bases; J trimming: 0 bases; junction bases outside the gene matches: 23. In nucleotides, the CDR3 is TGTGCCAGCAGTTCCACTGTCCTTACTAGCGGCCCTCAACCCTCCTCCTACGAGCAGTACTTC. Translation gives CASSSTVLTSGPQPSSYEQYF.

This clonotype was recorded at least ten times. V usage is TRBV29-1 and J usage is TRBJ2-3, with D tentatively TRBD1 (5 bases). Looked up from germline, CDR1 is SQVTM and CDR2 is ANQGSEA. This CDR3 region has 13 residues. The V end lost 6 bases, the J end lost 7 bases, and 17 bases lay between the germline ends. CDR3: CSVGHAGFNTQYF. CDR3 sequence (DNA): TGCAGCGTCGGACATGCAGGATTTAATACGCAGTATTTT.

The rearrangement uses TRBV27 and TRBJ2-2; no clear D gene. Germline V gives CDR1 MNHEY, CDR2 SMNVEV (reference sequence). The CDR3 is 15 residues long. V was clipped by 6 bases and J by 5 bases, with 16 bases between them. CDR3 nucleotides: TGTGCCAGCAGCTTCCCTCTAGGGTTGACCGGGGAGCTGTTTTTT. Translation: CASSFPLGLTGELFF.

In this sample, this clonotype turned up a few times. J is TRBJ2-2 and V is TRBV27; 8 bases fit TRBD2. From germline, CDR1 is MNHEY and CDR2 SMNVEV (reference sequence). CDR3 length: 14 residues. V dropped 4 bases and J dropped 5; count of bases not matched to a gene: 3. The CDR3 coding sequence is TGTGCCAGCAGTTGGACTAGCATGACCGGGGAGCTGTTTTTT. This translates into CASSWTSMTGELFF.

The V and J genes are TRBV30 and TRBJ1-5; 7 bases match TRBD1. The CDR3 is made up of 16 amino acids. Germline CDR1 reads GTSNPN; CDR2 reads SVGIG (reference sequence). Trimming at V came to 1 base and at J to 4 bases, leaving 10 bases not matched to a gene. CDR3 sequence reads: CAWSEMTGWRNQPQHF. CDR3 DNA sequence: TGTGCCTGGAGTGAAATGACAGGGTGGAGAAATCAGCCCCAGCATTTT.

The sample holds many counts of this clonotype. The chain joins TRBV28 to TRBJ2-1; 7 bases map to TRBD1. The CDR3 consists of 19 residues. Losses at the gene ends were 5 bases for V and 1 base for J; bases not matched to a gene: 17. CDR1 is MDHEN, CDR2 SYDVKM, per germline. This CDR3 reads CASSPGQALVSRSYNEQFF. In DNA form, the CDR3 reads TGTGCCAGCAGTCCCGGACAGGCTCTAGTGTCACGATCCTACAATGAGCAGTTCTTC.

This clonotype was found a few times. The rearrangement links TRBV6-6 to TRBJ1-1, with D tentatively TRBD1 (6 bases). CDR1 and CDR2 (germline): MNHNY, SVGAGI (reference sequence). V lost 6 bases to trimming and J lost 7 bases, with 15 bases between them. The CDR3 runs 13 residues. CDR3 nucleotide sequence: TGTGCCAGCAGCCGTAGGGGGGTGGTTGAAGCTTTCTTT. Translating it yields CASSRRGVVEAFF.

CDR3 in DNA: TGCAGTGCCCTTTCCTCTGGGGCCAACGTCCTGACTTTC. Translation gives CSALSSGANVLTF. The rearrangement uses TRBV20-1 and TRBJ2-6; D uncertain. This CDR3 region has 13 residues. Germline V gene sequence: CDR1 DFQATT, CDR2 SNEGSKA (reference sequence). Trimming took off 6 bases at V and 0 bases at J, with 6 bases between the two ends.

This clonotype was observed many times. The chain carries TRBV5-8 and TRBJ1-1; 9 bases match TRBD1. Germline CDR1 is SGHTS and CDR2 is YDEGEE. The CDR3 is 15 residues long. The V and J ends lost 4 bases and 10 bases, in that order; junction bases with no gene match: 14. CDR3 sequence (DNA): TGTGCCAGCAGCACGGAGGGGGGACAGGGCCGGGGAGCTTTCTTT. It encodes CASSTEGGQGRGAFF.

The table lists this clonotype with many counts. The J gene is TRBJ1-2, the V gene TRBV5-1; D is unclear. V dropped 1 base and J dropped 0 bases, with 10 bases sitting between them. The V gene's germline CDR1 is SGHRS and CDR2 YFSETQ. The CDR3 extends over 15 amino acids. Here the CDR3 reads CASSLTAATNYGYTF. The CDR3 DNA reads TGCGCCAGCAGCTTGACGGCGGCGACTAACTATGGCTACACCTTC.